This T cell receptor beta chain was obtained from a study of T-cell reconstitution after alpha-beta-depleted transplantation in children. This clonotype has just a few counts. As it was prepared, the TCRbeta library received unique molecular identifiers. MiXCR, applied by TCRdb to the PCR reads, yields one record per CDR3 protein. This sample has roughly 220,000 distinct CDR3 sequences; around 9.2% occur once, and the top ten carry roughly 36%. This CDR3 comprises 16 residues. Trimming cost V 8 bases and J 5 bases, with 24 bases left between them. In germline, CDR1 is SGHTA, CDR2 FQGNSA. This receptor was taken from a male patient aged 2 to 9 who had a stem cell transplant for acute myeloid leukemia, so the T cells may come from the graft donor. Specimen: PBMCs, mostly from graft donor cells, collected 360 days after TCRalphabeta/CD19-depleted stem cell transplant. V gene TRBV7-2 combines with J gene TRBJ2-5; the D gene could be TRBD1 or TRBD2 (6 bases each). The CDR3 DNA follows: TGTGCCAGCCGCCTACAAAACACAGGGACTCGGGAGACCCAGTACTTC. Its translation: CASRLQNTGTRETQYF.